What follows are 22 T cell receptor beta chains derived from one specimen sequenced in a study of blood T cell repertoires in COVID-19. Profiling relied on immunoSEQ multiplex PCR, and the TCRdb table lists in-frame clones only, not all of them. The sample shows hundreds of thousands of clones, 75% to 90% of them seen only once. Specimen: peripheral blood. The receptors were gathered from a woman between 65 and 79 years old with COVID-19, enrolled during active disease.

To note about this clone: Other DNA sequences in the sample encode the same CDR3. This sequence joins TRBV10-3 and TRBJ1-2, with a possible D match to TRBD1 (5 bases). Per germline, CDR1 ENHRY and CDR2 SYGVKD. V was clipped by 0 bases and J by 8 bases, with 7 bases between them. CDR3 length equals 12 residues. The CDR3 is CAISESGAGYTF. In DNA form, the CDR3 reads TGTGCCATCAGTGAGTCAGGGGCGGGCTACACCTTC.

The chain combines TRBV20-1 with TRBJ1-2; D unresolved. The CDR3 contains 11 residues. Germline CDR1 DFQATT, CDR2 SNEGSKA (reference sequence). V shed 3 bases and J shed 11 bases, with 13 bases lying between them. The CDR3 protein is CSASGVSGYTF. CDR3 bases: TGCAGTGCTAGTGGGGTGTCGGGGTACACCTTC.

The genes are TRBV5-1 and TRBJ2-4; TRBD1 matches at 7 bases. The CDR3 loop spans 16 amino acids. CDR1 is SGHRS and CDR2 is YFSETQ in the germline V gene. Trimming took 3 bases from V and 1 from J; bases not matched to a gene: 7. The DNA for the CDR3 is TGCGCCAGCAGCTGGGGACAGATGGGGGCCAAAAACATTCAGTACTTC. As protein: CASSWGQMGAKNIQYF.

This clone was seen only once. The V gene is TRBV20-1, the J gene TRBJ2-7, with no clear D. This CDR3 comprises 14 residues. V lost 3 bases, J lost 0 bases, and 12 bases lay in between. The germline gives CDR1 DFQATT, CDR2 SNEGSKA (reference sequence). Here the CDR3 reads CSASMPSSSYEQYF. The DNA for the CDR3 is TGCAGTGCTAGTATGCCTTCTAGCTCCTACGAGCAGTACTTC.

This chain links TRBV7-2 with TRBJ1-2; D call uncertain. Per the germline V gene, CDR1 is SGHTA and CDR2 is FQGNSA. The CDR3 covers 13 residues. V was pared by 5 bases and J by 0 bases, with 7 bases between. CDR3 coding DNA: TGTGCCAGCAGCGCTCGGGCTAACTATGGCTACACCTTC. Protein sequence: CASSARANYGYTF.

This clone was seen a single time. The chain is built from TRBV30 and TRBJ2-5; D unclear. CDR1 is GTSNPN, CDR2 SVGIG, per germline (reference sequence). This CDR3 region has 12 residues. V was pared by 2 bases and J by 5 bases, with 9 bases between. The CDR3 spells CAWSTAGETQYF. As DNA, the CDR3 is TGTGCCTGGAGTACCGCCGGGGAGACCCAGTACTTC.

The rearrangement links TRBV30 to TRBJ1-2; D might be TRBD1 (5 bases). The CDR3 runs to 14 residues. CDR1 GTSNPN and CDR2 SVGIG come from the germline V gene (reference sequence). V lost 3 bases and J 8 bases, leaving 19 bases between the germline ends. Written as DNA, the CDR3 is TGTGCCTGGAGGAACCTCAGGGATCGAGGCGGCTACACCTTC. It is translated as CAWRNLRDRGGYTF.

The chain combines TRBV2 with TRBJ2-2; TRBD1 is a possible D gene (6 bases). The CDR3 spans 14 residues. Germline CDR1 is SNHLY and CDR2 is FYNNEI. Trimming took off 8 bases at V and 2 bases at J, with 12 bases between the two ends. The CDR3 DNA follows: TGTGCCAGCCTGGGACAACGAAACACCGGGGAGCTGTTTTTT. Amino acid sequence: CASLGQRNTGELFF.

The rearrangement uses TRBV7-9 and TRBJ1-2; D is ambiguous. In germline, CDR1 is SEHNR, CDR2 FQNEAQ (reference sequence). Trimming cost V 2 bases and J 8 bases, with 12 bases left between them. The CDR3 consists of 13 residues. The CDR3 nucleotides read TGTGCCAGCAGCTTAAATCCGGTCGCCGGCTACACCTTC. Its translation: CASSLNPVAGYTF.

The chain couples TRBV28 to TRBJ1-6; D is perhaps TRBD1 (6 bases). Germline V lookup: CDR1 MDHEN, CDR2 SYDVKM. Trimming removed 10 bases at V and 6 bases at J, with 13 bases between. The CDR3 length is 13 residues. The CDR3 DNA is TGTGCCATCCGGGGACAAATTAATTCACCCCTCCACTTT. This encodes CAIRGQINSPLHF.

This chain uses TRBV6-5 with TRBJ2-7; 10 bases line up with TRBD1. The V segment lost 2 bases and the J segment 2 bases; nucleotides outside the gene matches: 3. CDR1 is MNHEY, CDR2 SVGAGI, per germline. There are 15 residues in the CDR3. The CDR3 loop reads CASSYTGQGAYEQYF. In DNA form, the CDR3 reads TGTGCCAGCAGTTACACAGGACAGGGGGCCTACGAGCAGTACTTC.

The chain recombines TRBV5-1 with TRBJ2-2, with 7 bases that match TRBD1. With 2 bases clipped from V and 2 bases from J, the junction kept 3 bases outside the gene matches. The CDR3 totals 15 residues. The germline gives CDR1 SGHRS, CDR2 YFSETQ. CDR3 loop: CASSFGTANTGELFF. CDR3 in DNA: TGCGCCAGCAGCTTTGGGACAGCTAACACCGGGGAGCTGTTTTTT. Complete variable domain (other parts from reference TRBV5-1 and TRBJ2-2): KAGVTQTPRYLIKTRGQQVTLSCSPISGHRSVSWYQQTPGQGLQFLFEYFSETQRNKGNFPGRFSGRQFSNSRSEMNVSTLELGDSALYLCASSFGTANTGELFFGEGSRLTVL.

The genes are TRBV12-3 or TRBV12-4 and TRBJ1-1; D is ambiguous. The CDR3 runs to 13 residues. Trimming removed 2 bases from V and 0 bases from J, with 4 bases in between. The CDR3: CASSLPLNTEAFF. Written as DNA, the CDR3 is TGTGCCAGCAGTTTACCCTTGAACACTGAAGCTTTCTTT.

This clone was observed a few times. V and J are TRBV24-1 and TRBJ2-2; 7 bases match TRBD2. The CDR3 has 16 amino acids. Per the germline V gene, CDR1 is KGHDR and CDR2 is SFDVKD. V dropped 5 bases and J dropped 5; count of bases not matched to a gene: 10. The CDR3 coding sequence is TGTGCCACCAGTGTCCTAAGACCCGGGGGGACCGGGGAGCTGTTTTTT. It translates to CATSVLRPGGTGELFF.

CDR3 in amino acids: CASSLTSSGANVLTF. Here the CDR3 DNA reads TGCGCCAGCAGCCTCACTAGCTCTGGGGCCAACGTCCTGACTTTC. The J gene is TRBJ2-6, the V gene TRBV4-1; possibly TRBD2 for D (5 bases). Trimming shortened V by 4 bases and J by 0 bases, and 7 bases separated the two germline ends. Germline lookup yields CDR1 MGHRA and CDR2 YSYEKL. The CDR3 has 15 residues.

The chain combines TRBV7-2 with TRBJ2-7; unclear D gene. The germline CDR1 and CDR2 sequences are SGHTA and FQGNSA. Trimming cost V 2 bases and J 7 bases, with 12 bases left between them. CDR3 length: 13 residues. The CDR3 DNA is TGTGCCAGCAGCTTAATTCCAGTTCGTGAGCAGTACTTC. Its translation is CASSLIPVREQYF.

The chain has TRBV7-2 and TRBJ2-2; TRBD1 agrees at 7 bases. The CDR3 contains 17 residues. Germline lookup yields CDR1 SGHTA and CDR2 FQGNSA. V shed 2 bases, J shed 4 bases, and the junction held 10 bases outside the gene matches. The CDR3 DNA reads TGTGCCAGCAGCTTAAGGTCAGGGGGATATATCACCGGGGAGCTGTTTTTT. Its protein is CASSLRSGGYITGELFF.

J is TRBJ1-2 and V is TRBV6-5, with unresolved D. This CDR3 has 11 amino acids. Germline lookup yields CDR1 MNHEY and CDR2 SVGAGI. V was shortened by 7 bases and J by 8 bases, with 11 bases between the two germline ends. As DNA, the CDR3 is TGTGCCAGCACCAAAGGCGGCGGCTACACCTTC. This encodes CASTKGGGYTF.

This chain joins TRBV2 and TRBJ1-6; D may be TRBD1 (5 bases). The CDR3 has 12 residues. Germline V gene lookup returns CDR1 SNHLY and CDR2 FYNNEI. Trimming cost V 4 bases and J 9 bases, with 7 bases left between them. CDR3 bases: TGTGCCAGCAGTGGGGGGGTTTCACCCCTCCACTTT. It codes for CASSGGVSPLHF.

This chain joins TRBV7-6 and TRBJ1-1; no clear D. V dropped 5 bases and J dropped 0 bases, with 7 bases sitting between them. The CDR3 is 13 amino acids. Germline-derived CDR1 and CDR2 are SGHVS and FNYEAQ. CDR3: CASSNTVNTEAFF. In DNA form, the CDR3 reads TGTGCCAGCAGCAATACAGTGAACACTGAAGCTTTCTTT. Full variable domain (remainder filled in from reference TRBV7-6 and TRBJ1-1): GAGVSQSPRYKVTKRGQDVALRCDPISGHVSLYWYRQALGQGPEFLTYFNYEAQQDKSGLPNDRFSAERPEGSISTLTIQRTEQRDSAMYRCASSNTVNTEAFFGQGTRLTVV.

The chain combines TRBV19 with TRBJ2-1; TRBD2 aligns across 9 bases. CDR1 is LNHDA, CDR2 SQIVND, per germline (reference sequence). V gave up 7 bases and J gave up 10 bases; unmatched junction bases: 11. CDR3 length: 14 residues. This chain's CDR3 is CASMGRGGRGEQFF. CDR3 nucleotides: TGTGCCAGTATGGGGCGGGGGGGACGTGGAGAGCAGTTCTTC.

The chain links TRBV5-6 to TRBJ2-3; 7 bases are a match to TRBD2. Trimming cost V 4 bases and J 2 bases; bases outside gene matches: 10. This CDR3 region has 16 residues. Germline CDR1 and CDR2: SGHDT and YYEEEE. For the CDR3, the DNA is TGTGCCAGCAGCCCCGACCTGGGGAGGGCCACAGATACGCAGTATTTT. Translation: CASSPDLGRATDTQYF.